Listed below are T cell receptor beta chains from one sample, sequenced in a study of blood T cell repertoires in COVID-19. Sequenced by immunoSEQ multiplex PCR; TCRdb stores in-frame clones only, minus some. This table has 70,000 or so clones, more than 75% appearing once. Sequencing used peripheral blood. Receptor source: a human donor in a cohort sampled during active COVID-19. Both conserved end residues are part of each CDR3. D genes are given only for firm matches. Clone size is not always given. Where it is, it says once, few, many or a class for expanded clones.

clone_size	d_call	v_call	j_call	cdr3_aa	cdr3_nt
.	TRBD1	TRBV11-1	TRBJ2-7	CASSSGQGRSYEQYF	TGTGCCAGCAGCTCCGGACAGGGCCGCTCCTACGAGCAGTACTTC
once	TRBD1	TRBV6-4	TRBJ1-6	CASRDAGTGNSPLHF	TGTGCCAGCAGAGACGCCGGGACAGGCAATTCACCCCTCCACTTT
.	TRBD1	TRBV5-4	TRBJ2-7	CASSKPGQGSYEQYF	TGTGCCAGCAGCAAGCCGGGACAGGGATCCTACGAGCAGTACTTC
.	.	TRBV5-4	TRBJ2-7	CASSLQGVDEQYF	TGTGCCAGCAGCTTACAGGGAGTAGACGAGCAGTACTTC
.	TRBD2	TRBV9	TRBJ2-7	CASSALAGETYEQYF	TGTGCCAGCAGCGCCCTAGCGGGGGAGACCTACGAGCAGTACTTC
.	TRBD1	TRBV30	TRBJ1-1	CAWSWDRANEAFF	TGTGCCTGGAGTTGGGACAGGGCCAATGAAGCTTTCTTT
.	TRBD1	TRBV19	TRBJ1-1	CARKKQGANTEAFF	TGTGCCAGGAAAAAACAGGGGGCCAACACTGAAGCTTTCTTT
.	.	TRBV11-3	TRBJ2-1	CASSLGRVDNEQFF	TGTGCCAGCAGCTTAGGCAGGGTGGACAATGAGCAGTTCTTC
few	TRBD1	TRBV5-1	TRBJ2-7	CASSFLSGTGFEQYF	TGCGCCAGCAGCTTTCTCTCCGGGACAGGGTTCGAGCAGTACTTC
.	TRBD1	TRBV5-1	TRBJ2-7	CASSFGTGFDEQYF	TGCGCCAGCAGCTTCGGGACAGGGTTCGACGAGCAGTACTTC
.	TRBD1	TRBV5-6	TRBJ1-1	CASSHPQGRTEAFF	TGTGCCAGCAGCCACCCACAGGGGCGCACTGAAGCTTTCTTT
.	TRBD1	TRBV5-1	TRBJ2-2	CASSSGQGAFTGELFF	TGCGCCAGCAGCTCAGGACAGGGGGCCTTCACCGGGGAGCTGTTTTTT
few	.	TRBV9	TRBJ2-5	CASSVNGQETQYF	TGTGCCAGCAGCGTAAACGGGCAAGAGACCCAGTACTTC
.	.	TRBV6-5	TRBJ2-4	CASRPRPDIIQYF	TGTGCCAGCAGACCGCGTCCGGACATCATTCAGTACTTC
.	.	TRBV3-1/TRBV3-2	TRBJ2-7	CASADGVAYEQYF	TGTGCCAGCGCGGACGGGGTGGCCTACGAGCAGTACTTC
.	TRBD1	TRBV5-4	TRBJ2-3	CASSWDRASTDTQYF	TGTGCCAGCAGCTGGGACAGGGCTAGCACAGATACGCAGTATTTT
.	.	TRBV9	TRBJ1-3	CASSVGGNGNTIYF	TGTGCCAGCAGCGTGGGGGGGAACGGAAACACCATATATTTT
once	TRBD1	TRBV5-4	TRBJ2-7	CATAVSGGTAYEQYF	TGTGCCACGGCTGTATCAGGGGGTACGGCCTACGAGCAGTACTTC
.	.	TRBV6-2/TRBV6-3	TRBJ1-1	CASSFIRMNTEAFF	TGTGCCAGCAGTTTCATTAGAATGAACACTGAAGCTTTCTTT
.	.	TRBV7-8	TRBJ1-1	CASSLLSPNTEAFF	TGTGCCAGCAGCTTACTCTCCCCGAACACTGAAGCTTTCTTT
.	.	TRBV6-5	TRBJ1-1	CASSYGGAATEAFF	TGTGCCAGCAGTTACGGAGGCGCGGCCACTGAAGCTTTCTTT
.	.	TRBV7-9	TRBJ2-7	CASSSDYPGQMAGFYEQYF	TGTGCCAGCAGCTCAGATTATCCGGGACAAATGGCGGGCTTCTACGAGCAGTACTTC
.	.	TRBV5-1	TRBJ1-2	CASSLTEHYGYTF	TGCGCCAGCAGCTTGACGGAGCACTATGGCTACACCTTC
.	TRBD1	TRBV2	TRBJ1-1	CASRAQGASTEAFF	TGTGCCAGCAGGGCACAGGGGGCGTCAACTGAAGCTTTCTTT
.	TRBD1	TRBV18	TRBJ2-5	CASTPVTGNQETQYF	TGTGCCAGCACTCCTGTGACAGGGAACCAAGAGACCCAGTACTTC
.	TRBD1	TRBV6-2/TRBV6-3	TRBJ1-2	CASSSQTGVTLYGYTF	TGTGCCAGCAGTTCCCAGACAGGGGTTACCCTCTATGGCTACACCTTC
.	.	TRBV3-1/TRBV3-2	TRBJ1-4	CASSQDSRLNEKLFF	TGTGCCAGCAGCCAAGACTCCAGGCTTAATGAAAAACTGTTTTTT
.	TRBD2	TRBV5-1	TRBJ2-7	CASSPLAGVSYEQYF	TGCGCCAGCAGCCCTCTAGCGGGGGTCTCCTACGAGCAGTACTTC
.	.	TRBV15	TRBJ2-1	CATSKQGHTDNEQFF	TGTGCCACCAGCAAACAGGGTCACACCGACAATGAGCAGTTCTTC
few	.	TRBV4-2	TRBJ2-1	CASSQDQGSNEQFF	TGTGCCAGCAGCCAAGATCAGGGGTCGAATGAGCAGTTCTTC
.	.	TRBV5-1	TRBJ2-3	CASRLGASTDTQYF	TGCGCCAGCAGGTTGGGGGCATCCACAGATACGCAGTATTTT
.	TRBD1	TRBV2	TRBJ1-1	CASKDRANTEAFF	TGTGCCAGTAAGGACAGGGCGAACACTGAAGCTTTCTTT
.	TRBD1	TRBV12-3/TRBV12-4	TRBJ2-7	CASSPQGAYEQYF	TGTGCCAGCAGTCCCCAGGGGGCATATGAGCAGTACTTC
.	TRBD1	TRBV5-1	TRBJ1-1	CASSLVEGARTEAFF	TGCGCCAGCAGCTTGGTCGAGGGGGCGCGGACTGAAGCTTTCTTT
.	.	TRBV7-8	TRBJ1-1	CASSYTRDTEAFF	TGTGCCAGCAGCTATACCCGGGACACTGAAGCTTTCTTT
.	.	TRBV13	TRBJ2-5	CASRIYSDETQYF	TGTGCCAGCCGAATCTACTCCGATGAGACCCAGTACTTC
.	TRBD1	TRBV27	TRBJ2-7	CASSLSIGQGASYEQYF	TGTGCCAGCAGTTTGAGTATTGGACAGGGGGCCTCCTACGAGCAGTACTTC
.	.	TRBV3-1/TRBV3-2	TRBJ1-6	CASSQGHRNSPLHF	TGTGCCAGCAGCCAGGGGCACAGGAATTCACCCCTCCACTTT
.	.	TRBV7-9	TRBJ1-5	CASTQGTNQPQHF	TGTGCCAGCACCCAGGGGACCAATCAGCCCCAGCATTTT
.	.	TRBV11-2	TRBJ1-1	CASSGGLEAFF	TGTGCCAGCAGCGGGGGACTTGAAGCTTTCTTT
.	TRBD1	TRBV10-3	TRBJ1-4	CAISEGQGGANEKLFF	TGTGCCATCAGTGAGGGACAGGGTGGAGCTAATGAAAAACTGTTTTTT
once	TRBD1	TRBV10-3	TRBJ1-5	CAISVAGGQQPQHF	TGTGCCATCAGTGTCGCAGGGGGCCAGCAGCCCCAGCATTTT
.	.	TRBV18	TRBJ1-6	CASSPASPSYNSPLHF	TGTGCCAGCTCACCGGCCTCTCCCTCCTATAATTCACCCCTCCACTTT
.	TRBD1	TRBV7-2	TRBJ2-7	CASSLTQGAGEQYF	TGTGCCAGCAGCTTAACCCAGGGGGCAGGTGAGCAGTACTTC
.	.	TRBV7-2	TRBJ1-2	CASSLSPQRGAGGYTF	TGTGCCAGCAGCTTATCCCCCCAGAGGGGCGCGGGAGGCTACACCTTC
.	.	TRBV3-1/TRBV3-2	TRBJ2-5	CASSPGPGEETQYF	TGTGCCAGCAGTCCTGGGCCCGGGGAAGAGACCCAGTACTTC